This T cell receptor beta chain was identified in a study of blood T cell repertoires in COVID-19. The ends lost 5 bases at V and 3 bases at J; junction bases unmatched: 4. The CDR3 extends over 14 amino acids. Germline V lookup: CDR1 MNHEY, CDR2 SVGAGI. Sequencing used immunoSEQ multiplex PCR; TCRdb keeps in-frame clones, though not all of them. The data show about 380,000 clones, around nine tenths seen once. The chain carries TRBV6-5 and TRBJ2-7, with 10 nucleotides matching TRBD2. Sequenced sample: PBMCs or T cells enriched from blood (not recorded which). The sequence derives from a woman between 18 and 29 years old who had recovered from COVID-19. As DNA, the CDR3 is TGTGCCAGCAGTCTAGCGGGGGCCATCTACGAGCAGTACTTC. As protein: CASSLAGAIYEQYF.